These 10 T cell receptor beta chains came from one sample sequenced in a study of blood T cell repertoires in COVID-19 (dated by TCRdb to 2020 to 2021). The library was made by the immunoSEQ multiplex PCR assay. The source is immuneACCESS, and TCRdb retained only in-frame sequences with V and J called. Part of the clones is not carried over; for the studies checked, unresolved V genes explain less than half of this, and the remainder is unexplained. A total of some 320,000 clones appear in this sample, roughly 90% of them only once. The ten largest clones take up approximately 2.9% of the sample. Sequenced material: PBMCs or T cells enriched from blood (not recorded which). The receptors here all came from a woman aged 50 to 65 who had been exposed to COVID-19.

The count of this clone is one. The V and J genes are TRBV12-3 or TRBV12-4 and TRBJ2-7, with D uncertain. This CDR3 is 11 amino acids long. Trimming pared 5 bases from V and 6 bases from J, leaving 8 bases between. The CDR3 is CASSTLSEQYF. Here the CDR3 DNA reads TGTGCCAGCAGTACACTAAGCGAGCAGTACTTC.

This clone was picked up a small number of times. V gene TRBV5-6 combines with J gene TRBJ2-5; tentative D call: TRBD2 (5 bases). Germline V lookup: CDR1 SGHDT, CDR2 YYEEEE. V was pared by 1 base and J by 2 bases, with 9 bases between. This CDR3 region has 14 residues. The CDR3 sequence is CASSLKSGQETQYF. CDR3 DNA: TGTGCCAGCAGCTTGAAGAGCGGTCAAGAGACCCAGTACTTC.

V is TRBV3-1 (or the pseudogene TRBV3-2) and J is TRBJ1-2; TRBD1 aligns across 7 bases. Germline-derived CDR1 and CDR2 are LGHDT and YNNKEL (reference sequence). V dropped 7 bases and J dropped 4; count of bases not matched to a gene: 9. This CDR3 has 14 residues. The CDR3 nucleotides read TGTGCCAGCACCATAACAGGGGCTTCCTATGGCTACACCTTC. Residues: CASTITGASYGYTF.

V usage is TRBV6-5 and J usage is TRBJ2-7; TRBD1 is a possible D gene (5 bases). The CDR3 is made up of 12 amino acids. In germline, CDR1 is MNHEY, CDR2 SVGAGI. V lost 11 bases and J lost 0, with 11 bases in between. CDR3 sequence (DNA): TGTGCCGTTAGGGGCGACTCCTACGAGCAGTACTTC. Residues: CAVRGDSYEQYF.

This clone was seen only once. The genes are TRBV30 and TRBJ1-5; weak D call: TRBD1 (6 bases). CDR1 is GTSNPN, CDR2 SVGIG, per germline (reference sequence). CDR3 size: 16 residues. V was cut by 4 bases and J by 3 bases, with 19 bases left in between. CDR3 DNA: TGTGCCTGGAATCATGGGGGGGGCCCCGTCAATCAGCCCCAGCATTTT. Residues: CAWNHGGGPVNQPQHF. The variable domain in full, with the rest retrieved from reference TRBV30 and TRBJ1-5, is SQTIHQWPATLVQPVGSPLSLECTVEGTSNPNLYWYRQAAGRGLQLLFYSVGIGQISSEVPQNLSASRPQDRQFILSSKKLLLSDSGFYLCAWNHGGGPVNQPQHFGDGTRLSIL.

The chain is built from TRBV5-8 and TRBJ2-2; 8 bases match TRBD1. The CDR3 covers 15 residues. The germline gives CDR1 SGHTS, CDR2 YDEGEE. Trimming removed 4 bases from V and 4 bases from J; junction bases left unmatched: 6. CDR3 protein: CASSPDRVGTGELFF. In nucleotides, the CDR3 is TGTGCCAGCAGCCCGGACAGGGTTGGCACCGGGGAGCTGTTTTTT. The full variable domain, with the rest looked up from reference TRBV5-8 and TRBJ2-2, is EAGVTQSPTHLIKTRGQQATLRCSPISGHTSVYWYQQALGLGLQFLLWYDEGEERNRGNFPPRFSGRQFPNYSSELNVNALELEDSALYLCASSPDRVGTGELFFGEGSRLTVL.

V usage is TRBV7-2 and J usage is TRBJ1-1; the D is unclear. In germline, CDR1 is SGHTA, CDR2 FQGNSA. This CDR3 has 11 amino acids. V was pared by 7 bases and J by 8 bases, with 11 bases between. CDR3 nucleotides: TGTGCCAGCACCCCGATCCTAGAAGCTTTCTTT. Its translation: CASTPILEAFF. Variable domain in full (rest from reference TRBV7-2 and TRBJ1-1): GAGVSQSPSNKVTEKGKDVELRCDPISGHTALYWYRQSLGQGLEFLIYFQGNSAPDKSGLPSDRFSAERTGGSVSTLTIQRTQQEDSAVYLCASTPILEAFFGQGTRLTVV.

V is TRBV29-1 and J is TRBJ2-5; 8 bases are a match to TRBD1. The CDR3 has 13 residues. The germline CDR1 and CDR2 sequences are SQVTM and ANQGSEA. With V trimmed by 3 bases and J by 2 bases, 2 bases remained unmatched. The CDR3 bases are TGCAGCGTTGAGACAGGGGTACAAGAGACCCAGTACTTC. It specifies CSVETGVQETQYF.

V gene TRBV4-1 combines with J gene TRBJ1-3, with a possible D match to TRBD1 (6 bases). The CDR3 length is 17 residues. V was trimmed by 1 base and J by 4 bases, leaving 17 bases between them. CDR1 is MGHRA and CDR2 is YSYEKL in the germline V gene. The CDR3 coding sequence is TGCGCCAGCAGCCAAGGAAGTCAGGGGAGCGCCGGAAACACCATATATTTT. Translated, it gives CASSQGSQGSAGNTIYF.

The chain is built from TRBV2 and TRBJ1-5; D is unresolved. V was clipped by 2 bases and J by 0 bases, with 5 bases between them. From germline, CDR1 is SNHLY and CDR2 FYNNEI. This CDR3 region has 14 residues. CDR3 protein: CASSELSSNQPQHF. The CDR3, as DNA: TGTGCCAGCAGTGAATTATCTAGCAATCAGCCCCAGCATTTT.